This TCR beta chain was recovered during a study of molecular identifiers for immune sequencing clone quantification. The germline V gene has CDR1 MGHRA and CDR2 YSYEKL. The CDR3 is made up of 14 amino acids. The V end lost 1 base, the J end lost 1 base, and 5 bases lay between the germline ends. Only a few counts were recorded for this clonotype. TCRdb re-called the PCR reads with MiXCR, one entry per CDR3 protein. The table lists roughly 320,000 distinct CDR3 sequences, around a fifth of them singletons, with 0.7% to 0.9% in the top ten. The V and J genes are TRBV4-1 and TRBJ1-5; unclear D gene. Sequenced material: naive CD8+ T cells from blood, with Jurkat cell RNA spiked in. Subset given: FACS-sorted CD8+CD4-CCR7+CD45RA+ naive T cells. The receptor was derived from a human donor in good health. Some libraries in this study had Jurkat cell RNA spiked in. CDR3 coding DNA: TGCGCCAGCAGCCAAGGTAGGAGCAATCAGCCCCAGCATTTT. Translating gives CASSQGRSNQPQHF.